Below, one TCR beta chain is given with its context. As yet, its antigen is unknown. This sample's TCRbeta library carried unique molecular identifier barcodes. TCRdb processed the PCR reads anew with MiXCR; each CDR3 protein has one entry. The data show over 200,000 distinct CDR3 sequences, roughly 8.3% seen once. The CDR3 is 14 amino acids. The V segment lost 2 bases and the J segment 8 bases; nucleotides outside the gene matches: 3. CDR1 is SGHRS, CDR2 YFSETQ, per germline. These data come from a study of T-cell reconstitution after alpha-beta-depleted transplantation in children. Broader study findings: High day-60 TCRbeta diversity in some patients came from surviving recipient T cells and thymic progenitors. In patients about two months after transplant, alpha-beta T cells reportedly arose from several hundred expanded graft clones. Hyperexpanded clones declined; after one year, newly produced T cells mostly supplied diversity.

The sample consisted of PBMCs, mostly from graft donor cells, taken 360 days after TCRalphabeta/CD19-depleted stem cell transplant. This TCR came from a male patient aged 2 to 9 who had a stem cell transplant for acute myeloid leukemia, so the T cells may come from the graft donor. This chain uses TRBV5-1 with TRBJ2-1; TRBD2 aligns across 11 bases. The DNA for the CDR3 is TGCGCCAGCAGCTTTCTAGCGGGAGGCGATGAGCAGTTCTTC. It translates to CASSFLAGGDEQFF. Looking up the rest from reference TRBV5-1 and TRBJ2-1 gives the full variable domain: KAGVTQTPRYLIKTRGQQVTLSCSPISGHRSVSWYQQTPGQGLQFLFEYFSETQRNKGNFPGRFSGRQFSNSRSEMNVSTLELGDSALYLCASSFLAGGDEQFFGPGTRLTVL.